This T cell receptor (beta chain) was documented in a study of vaccination effects on CD4 cells after COVID-19. Study-wide findings and caveats: Sampling in the study covered few convalescent patients and included no early post-infection timepoints.

Concerning this clone itself: The target antigen is unknown.

Some clones are missing from TCRdb's copy, which holds only in-frame ones; the method was immunoSEQ multiplex PCR. The data show approximately 25,000 clones, 72% seen once. The CDR3 sequence is 17 residues long. Looked up from germline, CDR1 is SGHRS and CDR2 is YFSETQ. The germline V and J ends were trimmed by 3 bases and 0 bases, with 16 bases remaining between them. Ahead of sequencing, the ViraFEST assay grew antigen-specific CD4+ T cells using viral peptide pools. Culturing for 10 to 11 days preceded CD4+ T cell isolation. Neither prior SARS-CoV-2 infection nor positive nucleocapsid antibodies were present in the vaccine recipients.

Specimen: CD4+ T cells from PBMCs cultured with SARS-CoV-2 spike peptides, collected before COVID-19 vaccination. This clonotype was obtained from a human donor who received a COVID-19 vaccine. This chain connects TRBV5-1 to TRBJ1-3; TRBD1 might be the D (5 bases). In nucleotides, the CDR3 is TGCGCCAGCAGCTCGGGGCAGAGATCAGTCTCTGGAAACACCATATATTTT. Encoded protein: CASSSGQRSVSGNTIYF.